Below, 12 T cell receptor beta chains from the same sample are listed, as sequenced in a study of T cells in tumors after PD-1 blockade. TCRdb keeps only in-frame clones here, not all; method: immunoSEQ multiplex PCR. This sample has under 75,000 clones, with 74% found just once. Sequencing used PBMCs, obtained after anti-PD-1 treatment. Receptors originate from a human donor with basal cell carcinoma.

J is TRBJ2-4 and V is TRBV6-5; no clear D. Trimming shortened V by 6 bases and J by 1 base, and 10 bases separated the two germline ends. Germline CDR1 reads MNHEY; CDR2 reads SVGAGI. This CDR3 contains 14 residues. The CDR3 here is CASRPMSAKNIQYF. DNA for the CDR3: TGTGCCAGCAGACCCATGAGCGCCAAAAACATTCAGTACTTC.

This sequence joins TRBV6-1 and TRBJ2-5; D may be TRBD1 or TRBD2 (6 bases each). The germline V gene has CDR1 MNHNS and CDR2 SASEGT. This CDR3 region has 15 residues. The germline V and J ends were trimmed by 3 bases and 2 bases, with 13 bases remaining between them. The CDR3 sequence: CASSDGRGRQETQYF. CDR3 DNA: TGTGCCAGCAGTGATGGTCGGGGGCGTCAAGAGACCCAGTACTTC.

This clone was found a few times. The chain recombines TRBV5-4 with TRBJ1-1; the D is unclear. V gave up 4 bases and J gave up 3 bases, with 7 bases separating them. This CDR3 region has 12 residues. The germline V gene encodes CDR1 SGHNT and CDR2 YYREEE (reference sequence). In nucleotides, the CDR3 is TGTGCCAGCAGCAGGGAGGACACTGAAGCTTTCTTT. It yields the protein CASSREDTEAFF.

This clone was picked up one time. The gene calls are TRBV6-6 and TRBJ1-5; a weak D match, TRBD1 (5 bases). The CDR3 is 16 amino acids. Deletions cut 1 base from V and 0 bases from J, with 10 bases between. Germline V CDR1 and CDR2: MNHNY, SVGAGI (reference sequence). The CDR3 DNA follows: TGTGCCAGCAGTTACTATTCGACAGTTAGCAATCAGCCCCAGCATTTT. It yields the protein CASSYYSTVSNQPQHF.

This clone was seen only once. V gene TRBV7-9 combines with J gene TRBJ1-4, with TRBD1 as a possible D gene (5 bases). This CDR3 is built from 15 residues. Germline V gene lookup returns CDR1 SEHNR and CDR2 FQNEAQ (reference sequence). The V and J ends lost 5 bases and 3 bases respectively, with 13 bases between them. CDR3 residues: CASSTPYRPNEKLFF. In DNA, the CDR3 is TGTGCCAGCAGCACCCCTTACAGGCCTAATGAAAAACTGTTTTTT.

The chain employs TRBV27 and TRBJ2-2; D gene uncertain. Germline V gene lookup returns CDR1 MNHEY and CDR2 SMNVEV (reference sequence). The ends were cut back, 5 bases at V and 1 base at J, with 8 bases in the middle. The CDR3 length is 14 residues. CDR3 in DNA: TGTGCCAGCAGTCTCAGACAGAACACCGGGGAGCTGTTTTTT. As protein: CASSLRQNTGELFF.

This clone occurred a few times. The chain carries TRBV2 and TRBJ1-4; TRBD1 matches 8 bases. The CDR3 loop spans 15 amino acids. V was pared by 4 bases and J by 8 bases, with 9 bases of the junction left unmatched. Looked up from germline, CDR1 is SNHLY and CDR2 is FYNNEI. CDR3 DNA: TGTGCCAGCAGTGGATCCAGGGGGCTGGACGAAAAACTGTTTTTT. It yields the protein CASSGSRGLDEKLFF.

V is TRBV20-1 and J is TRBJ1-2; D may be TRBD1 (5 bases). The CDR3 is 11 amino acids. V shed 5 bases and J shed 7 bases, with 11 bases lying between them. CDR1 and CDR2 from the germline V gene are DFQATT and SNEGSKA (reference sequence). CDR3 sequence reads: CSARGLVGYTF. As DNA, the CDR3 is TGCAGTGCTCGGGGACTGGTTGGCTACACCTTC.

The gene calls are TRBV19 and TRBJ2-1; 9 nucleotides match TRBD1. The CDR3 has 13 amino acids. The germline V gene encodes CDR1 LNHDA and CDR2 SQIVND (reference sequence). With V trimmed by 6 bases and J by 6 bases, 3 bases remained unmatched. CDR3 sequence (DNA): TGTGCCAGTAGACTACAGGGGGCCAATGAGCAGTTCTTC. Translated: CASRLQGANEQFF.

V is TRBV28 and J is TRBJ1-5, with 8 bases lining up with TRBD1. Germline V gives CDR1 MDHEN, CDR2 SYDVKM. V lost 6 bases and J lost 7; bases outside the gene matches: 5. CDR3 length: 13 amino acids. CDR3 nucleotide sequence: TGTGCCAGCAGGACGACAGGGGAGCAGCCCCAGCATTTT. Translation: CASRTTGEQPQHF. Full variable domain (rest looked up from reference TRBV28 and TRBJ1-5): DVKVTQSSRYLVKRTGEKVFLECVQDMDHENMFWYRQDPGLGLRLIYFSYDVKMKEKGDIPEGYSVSREKKERFSLILESASTNQTSMYLCASRTTGEQPQHFGDGTRLSIL.

The rearrangement joins TRBV27 to TRBJ2-7, with 11 bases matching TRBD2. This CDR3 has 18 amino acids. Germline V lookup: CDR1 MNHEY, CDR2 SMNVEV (reference sequence). Unmatched junction bases numbered 9, after V lost 0 bases and J lost 2 bases. CDR3 sequence reads: CASSLSIMGTSGPYEQYF. The CDR3 DNA is TGTGCCAGCAGTTTATCGATAATGGGGACTAGCGGACCCTACGAGCAGTACTTC.

V gene TRBV5-6 combines with J gene TRBJ1-1, with D tentatively TRBD1 (5 bases). The CDR3 is 15 residues long. Trimming took 1 base from V and 0 from J, leaving 10 bases between them. Germline V gene lookup returns CDR1 SGHDT and CDR2 YYEEEE. In nucleotides, the CDR3 is TGTGCCAGCAGCTTGTGGGACCGCTTGAACACTGAAGCTTTCTTT. This gives the protein CASSLWDRLNTEAFF.